The 8 T cell receptor beta chains below come from one sample, sequenced in a study of T cells in Graves' hyperthyroidism and ophthalmopathy. RNA transcripts yielded amplified TCR beta CDR3 regions. A first-round RT-PCR of the TCR CDR3 used the HTBI primer set. TCRdb ran MiXCR on the multiplex PCR reads and lists one entry per CDR3 protein. This sample has more than 300,000 distinct CDR3 sequences, with more than 11% found just once. The source material was blood. The receptors stem from a woman aged 25 to 39 with Graves' hyperthyroidism.

The chain recombines TRBV19 with TRBJ2-1, with 7 bases matching TRBD2. Germline V lookup: CDR1 LNHDA, CDR2 SQIVND (reference sequence). The CDR3 has 19 residues. V shed 7 bases and J 5 bases; nucleotides not matched to a gene: 23. DNA for the CDR3: TGTGCCAGTAAAACCCTCGGTGGGCGGGAGACTAGTACCCACAATGAGCAGTTCTTC. Its translation: CASKTLGGRETSTHNEQFF.

This chain joins TRBV28 and TRBJ2-2; D remains ambiguous. V was cut by 8 bases and J by 6 bases, with 7 bases left in between. CDR1 is MDHEN and CDR2 is SYDVKM in the germline V gene. The CDR3 is 11 amino acids. DNA of the CDR3: TGTGCCAGCCGATACGCCGGGGAGCTGTTTTTT. Translating it yields CASRYAGELFF.

As regards this clonotype: A much more abundant neighbour one base away suggests this may be a read error. The chain joins TRBV2 to TRBJ1-5; D unresolved. The length of the CDR3 is 11 residues. Germline V gene data show CDR1 as SNHLY and CDR2 as FYNNEI. V was cut by 6 bases and J by 4 bases, with 4 bases left in between. The CDR3 sequence: CASSMNQPQHF. CDR3 coding DNA: TGTGCCAGCAGCATGAATCAGCCCCAGCATTTT.

The chain carries TRBV6-2 or TRBV6-3 and TRBJ2-3; D gene unclear. The germline V gene encodes CDR1 MNHEY and CDR2 SVGEGT. CDR3 length: 13 amino acids. Trimming took off 7 bases at V and 2 bases at J, with 10 bases between the two ends. The CDR3 DNA reads as TGTGCCAGCACCACGCTAACCACAGATACGCAGTATTTT. Residues: CASTTLTTDTQYF.

This clonotype was recorded many times. The chain has TRBV12-3 or TRBV12-4 and TRBJ1-5; no clear D gene. Trimming removed 5 bases at V and 7 bases at J, with 6 bases between. CDR3 size: 11 residues. In nucleotides, the CDR3 is TGTGCCAGCAGTCACGGACAGCCCCAGCATTTT. Translation gives CASSHGQPQHF.

The rearrangement joins TRBV15 to TRBJ2-7; D perhaps matches TRBD1 (6 bases). CDR3 length: 13 amino acids. Germline V CDR1 and CDR2: LNHNV, YYDKDF (reference sequence). V was pared by 5 bases and J by 0 bases, with 8 bases between. The CDR3 spells CATSAGVSYEQYF. In DNA form, the CDR3 reads TGTGCCACCAGCGCAGGGGTCTCCTACGAGCAGTACTTC.

The V call is TRBV18, the J call TRBJ1-5; D is perhaps TRBD1 (5 bases). V dropped 3 bases and J dropped 2 bases, with 11 bases sitting between them. Germline V gives CDR1 KGHSH, CDR2 LQKENI. The CDR3 loop spans 15 amino acids. This chain's CDR3 is CASSPDISGNQPQHF. The DNA for the CDR3 is TGTGCCAGCTCACCGGACATTTCGGGCAATCAGCCCCAGCATTTT.

The J gene is TRBJ2-7, the V gene TRBV6-1, with D uncertain. The germline V gene encodes CDR1 MNHNS and CDR2 SASEGT. The V gene lost 3 bases and the J gene lost 7 bases, with 4 bases spanning the gap. This CDR3 has 10 residues. Written as DNA, the CDR3 is TGTGCCAGCAGTGAGGGAGAGCAGTACTTC. It codes for CASSEGEQYF.